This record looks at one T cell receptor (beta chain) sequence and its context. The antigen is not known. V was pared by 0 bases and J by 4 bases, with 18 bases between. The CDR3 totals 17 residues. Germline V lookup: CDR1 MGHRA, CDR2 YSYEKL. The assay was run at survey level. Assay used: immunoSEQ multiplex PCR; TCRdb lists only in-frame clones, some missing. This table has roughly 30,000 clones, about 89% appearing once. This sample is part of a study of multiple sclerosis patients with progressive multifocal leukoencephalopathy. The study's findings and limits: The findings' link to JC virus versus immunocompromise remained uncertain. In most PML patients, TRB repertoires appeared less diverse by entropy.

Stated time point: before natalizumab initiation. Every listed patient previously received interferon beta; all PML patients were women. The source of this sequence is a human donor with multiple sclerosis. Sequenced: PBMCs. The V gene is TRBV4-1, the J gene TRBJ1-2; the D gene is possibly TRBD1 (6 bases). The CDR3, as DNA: TGCGCCAGCAGCCAAGAGTGGCCTGGGGGCGCGGGCTATGGCTACACCTTC. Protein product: CASSQEWPGGAGYGYTF.